Following are 24 T cell receptor beta chains from one sample sequenced in a study of monozygotic twins with inflammatory bowel disease. No DNA is given; TCRdb re-called the 5' RACE reads and lists each CDR3 protein once. The sample totals approximately 120,000 distinct CDR3 sequences. Sequenced sample: blood. These receptors were taken from a human donor with ulcerative colitis or Crohn's disease, or a healthy co-twin of an affected twin (not recorded which).

V is TRBV5-1 and J is TRBJ2-1; TCRdb's D gene call, TRBD2, goes unchecked for lack of DNA. This CDR3 is built from 14 residues. CDR1 and CDR2 (germline): SGHRS, YFSETQ. The CDR3 reads CASSLDPSINEQFF.

This chain uses TRBV29-1 with TRBJ2-1; TCRdb proposes TRBD1, but this gene call is untestable without DNA. This CDR3 has 18 amino acids. Germline V lookup: CDR1 SQVTM, CDR2 ANQGSEA. The CDR3 spells CSVDGQAAKGSWYNEQFF.

The chain joins TRBV7-9 to TRBJ2-3; checking the TCRdb D call of TRBD1 is not possible without DNA. In germline, CDR1 is SEHNR, CDR2 FQNEAQ (reference sequence). The CDR3 spans 16 residues. This chain's CDR3 is CASSFRKPPVTDTQYF.

The gene calls are TRBV19 and TRBJ2-1; TCRdb's assignment of TRBD1 cannot be checked, as there is no DNA. The CDR3 consists of 13 residues. The germline gives CDR1 LNHDA, CDR2 SQIVND (reference sequence). This CDR3 is CASSKGRANEQFF. Variable domain in full (rest from reference TRBV19 and TRBJ2-1): DGGITQSPKYLFRKEGQNVTLSCEQNLNHDAMYWYRQDPGQGLRLIYYSQIVNDFQKGDIAEGYSVSREKKESFPLTVTSAQKNPTAFYLCASSKGRANEQFFGPGTRLTVL.

The chain couples TRBV12-3 or TRBV12-4 to TRBJ2-1; TCRdb's assignment of TRBD1 cannot be checked, as there is no DNA. This CDR3 has 15 amino acids. This CDR3 reads CASSSGTGGQNEQFF.

The genes are TRBV2 and TRBJ2-7; absent DNA, TCRdb's TRBD1 call cannot be checked. Germline CDR1 reads SNHLY; CDR2 reads FYNNEI. This CDR3 region has 15 residues. CDR3 in amino acids: CASRMDARKAYEQYF.

The V and J genes are TRBV5-1 and TRBJ2-7; TCRdb names TRBD1, which stays unverified in the absence of DNA. The germline CDR1 and CDR2 sequences are SGHRS and YFSETQ. CDR3 size: 14 residues. This chain's CDR3 is CASSLSRGAYEQYF.

This chain links TRBV27 with TRBJ1-1; TCRdb designates TRBD1, a call that cannot be tested without DNA. This CDR3 contains 17 residues. Germline lookup yields CDR1 MNHEY and CDR2 SMNVEV (reference sequence). The CDR3 sequence: CASSLFGQGAFSTEAFF.

CDR3 sequence reads: CASTRTSGRGDTQYF. The gene calls are TRBV19 and TRBJ2-3; TCRdb proposes TRBD2, but this gene call is untestable without DNA. From germline, CDR1 is LNHDA and CDR2 SQIVND (reference sequence). This CDR3 is built from 15 residues.

V and J are TRBV12-3 or TRBV12-4 and TRBJ2-7; TCRdb's D call of TRBD1 is untestable without DNA. This CDR3 is 14 amino acids long. The CDR3 sequence: CASSSLRGPYEQYF.

The chain has TRBV4-3 and TRBJ2-5. The CDR3 runs to 13 residues. CDR1 is LGHNA, CDR2 YSLEER, per germline. This chain's CDR3 is CASSQDRSQTQYF.

The J gene is TRBJ2-3, the V gene TRBV9; TCRdb's D gene call, TRBD2, goes unchecked for lack of DNA. Germline lookup yields CDR1 SGDLS and CDR2 YYNGEE. The CDR3 sequence is 16 residues long. The CDR3 here is CASSPSVGRVADTQYF.

The chain has TRBV19 and TRBJ2-1; TCRdb outputs TRBD2, but without DNA this stays unchecked. The germline CDR1 and CDR2 sequences are LNHDA and SQIVND (reference sequence). This CDR3 region has 13 residues. This CDR3 is CASRAGGHNEQFF.

This CDR3 is CASSLTQGWGLSFEQYF. This sequence joins TRBV27 and TRBJ2-7; lacking DNA, the TRBD1 call made by TCRdb goes unchecked. The CDR3 runs 17 residues. The germline CDR1 and CDR2 sequences are MNHEY and SMNVEV (reference sequence).

The gene calls are TRBV12-3 or TRBV12-4 and TRBJ1-2; there is no DNA to check the TCRdb D call of TRBD1. The CDR3 spans 15 residues. The CDR3 loop reads CASSPNPRGDFGYTF.

The rearrangement links TRBV5-4 to TRBJ2-7; absent DNA, TCRdb's TRBD1 call cannot be checked. CDR3 size: 15 residues. Germline CDR1 reads SGHNT; CDR2 reads YYREEE (reference sequence). This CDR3 is CASSPDRAGSYEQYF.

The rearrangement uses TRBV7-8 and TRBJ1-1; TCRdb's D gene call, TRBD1, goes unchecked for lack of DNA. CDR1 is SGHVS and CDR2 is FQNEAQ in the germline V gene. There are 14 residues in the CDR3. CDR3 in amino acids: CASSQTDRNTEAFF.

The chain joins TRBV9 to TRBJ2-7; the TRBD1 assignment by TCRdb is unverifiable without DNA. The CDR3 is 14 amino acids. Germline V CDR1 and CDR2: SGDLS, YYNGEE. CDR3 region: CASAPGQGSYEQYF.

V and J are TRBV7-8 and TRBJ1-5; TCRdb reports TRBD1, a call that lacks DNA to check it against. This CDR3 contains 15 residues. CDR1 is SGHVS, CDR2 FQNEAQ, per germline. Here the CDR3 reads CASSGQGYSNQPQHF.

The chain employs TRBV5-6 and TRBJ1-2; without DNA, the TCRdb call of TRBD1 cannot be checked. Germline CDR1 SGHDT, CDR2 YYEEEE. The CDR3 has 12 residues. CDR3 sequence reads: CASSFRGGGYTF. Together with reference TRBV5-6 and TRBJ1-2, the CDR3 gives the full variable domain: DAGVTQSPTHLIKTRGQQVTLRCSPKSGHDTVSWYQQALGQGPQFIFQYYEEEERQRGNFPDRFSGHQFPNYSSELNVNALLLGDSALYLCASSFRGGGYTFGSGTRLTVV.

CDR3 loop: CASSLRQGGHEQYF. This sequence joins TRBV7-6 and TRBJ2-7; absent DNA, TCRdb's TRBD1 call cannot be checked. Germline CDR1 and CDR2: SGHVS and FNYEAQ. This CDR3 has 14 amino acids.

This chain uses TRBV20-1 with TRBJ1-1; checking the TCRdb D call of TRBD1 is not possible without DNA. This CDR3 contains 16 residues. The germline gives CDR1 DFQATT, CDR2 SNEGSKA (reference sequence). CDR3 in amino acids: CSARGGDRVLNTEAFF.

The genes are TRBV5-6 and TRBJ2-2. This CDR3 region has 13 residues. The germline gives CDR1 SGHDT, CDR2 YYEEEE. CDR3 residues: CASSPRISGELFF.

The chain couples TRBV7-2 to TRBJ2-7. CDR3 length equals 14 residues. Germline CDR1 reads SGHTA; CDR2 reads FQGNSA. The chain's CDR3 is CASSLAGNLGEQYF.